The T cell receptor (beta chain) under discussion was sequenced for a study of T cell clusters in autoimmune cytopenias. Study results and limitations: No experiment has yet validated the function of the T cell clusters defined in silico. Physiological T cell clusters of healthy donors were apparently absent in primary autoimmune cytopenia patients.

TRB rearrangements were amplified by touch-down multiplex PCR with mixed TRB-A/B primers. From its re-call of the multiplex PCR reads, TCRdb lists each CDR3 protein once, without DNA. The record lists approximately 13,000 distinct CDR3 sequences, of which the ten most abundant hold 20% to 25%. Each sample's input was around 250 ng genomic DNA, some 40,000 genome equivalents. This clonotype shows up as medium-sized by frequency. Its matching antigen is unknown. Germline V gene lookup returns CDR1 SQVTM and CDR2 ANQGSEA. This CDR3 comprises 12 residues. The data were also submitted as part of a second study, on T cell repertoires in aging, cancer and after chemotherapy. That source notes: Donor ages fell into six groups from 30 or younger up to 70 or older. Over several months to years, re-sampled healthy donor repertoires clearly shared clones.

This chain joins TRBV29-1 and TRBJ1-4. This clonotype was obtained from a human donor in good health. The specimen sequenced was peripheral blood. CDR3 loop: CSAREGGEKLFF. Using reference TRBV29-1 and TRBJ1-4 for the parts outside the CDR3, the full variable domain is SAVISQKPSRDICQRGTSLTIQCQVDSQVTMMFWYRQQPGQSLTLIATANQGSEATYESGFVIDKFPISRPNLTFSTLTVSNMSPEDSSIYLCSAREGGEKLFFGSGTQLSVL.